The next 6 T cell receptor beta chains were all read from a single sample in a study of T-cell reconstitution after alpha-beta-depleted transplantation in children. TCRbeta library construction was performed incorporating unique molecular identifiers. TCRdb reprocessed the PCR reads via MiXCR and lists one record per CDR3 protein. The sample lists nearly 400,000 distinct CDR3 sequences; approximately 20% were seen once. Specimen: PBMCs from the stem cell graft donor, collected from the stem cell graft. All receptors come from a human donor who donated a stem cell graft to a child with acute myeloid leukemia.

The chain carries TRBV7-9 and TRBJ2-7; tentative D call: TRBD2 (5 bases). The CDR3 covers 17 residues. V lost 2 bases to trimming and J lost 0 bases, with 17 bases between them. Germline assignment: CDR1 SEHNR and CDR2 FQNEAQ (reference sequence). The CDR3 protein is CASSLKALAGVSYEQYF. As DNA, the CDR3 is TGTGCCAGCAGCTTAAAAGCCCTTGCGGGCGTCTCCTACGAGCAGTACTTC.

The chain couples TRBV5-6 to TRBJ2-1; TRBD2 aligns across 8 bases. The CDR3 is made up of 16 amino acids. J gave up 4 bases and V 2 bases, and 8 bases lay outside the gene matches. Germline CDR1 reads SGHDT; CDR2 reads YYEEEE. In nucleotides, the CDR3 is TGTGCCAGCAGCTTCAGGACTAGCTGGGGTTACAATGAGCAGTTCTTC. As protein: CASSFRTSWGYNEQFF.

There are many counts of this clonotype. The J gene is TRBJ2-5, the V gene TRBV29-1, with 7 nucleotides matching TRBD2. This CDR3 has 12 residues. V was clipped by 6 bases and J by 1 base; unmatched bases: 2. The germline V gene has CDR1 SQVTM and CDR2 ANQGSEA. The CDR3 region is CSVGTTQETQYF. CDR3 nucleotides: TGCAGCGTGGGGACTACCCAAGAGACCCAGTACTTC.

This chain's CDR3 is CSGRSRPYNEQFF. The CDR3 bases are TGCAGTGGAAGGAGCCGGCCCTACAATGAGCAGTTCTTC. The chain recombines TRBV20-1 with TRBJ2-1, with unresolved D. The V end lost 7 bases, the J end lost 2 bases, and 12 bases lay between the germline ends. Germline values: CDR1 DFQATT, CDR2 SNEGSKA (reference sequence). The CDR3 runs 13 residues.

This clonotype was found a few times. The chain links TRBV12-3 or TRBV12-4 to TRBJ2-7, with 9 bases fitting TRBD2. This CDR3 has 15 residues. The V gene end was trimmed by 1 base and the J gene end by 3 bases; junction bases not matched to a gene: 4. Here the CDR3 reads CASSLGLADVYEQYF. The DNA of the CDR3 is TGTGCCAGCAGTTTAGGACTAGCGGACGTCTACGAGCAGTACTTC.

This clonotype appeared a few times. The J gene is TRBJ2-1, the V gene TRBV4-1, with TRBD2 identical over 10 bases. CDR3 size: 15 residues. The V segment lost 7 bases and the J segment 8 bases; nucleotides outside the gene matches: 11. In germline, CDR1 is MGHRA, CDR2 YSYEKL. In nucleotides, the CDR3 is TGCGCCAGCAACCACATAGCGGGAGGTAGGGATGAGCAGTTCTTC. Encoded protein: CASNHIAGGRDEQFF.